This TCR beta chain was observed in a study of post-analysis software for immune sequencing data (dated by TCRdb to between 2015 and 2016). About the study as a whole: Disease courses on record covered relapsing-remitting, secondary progressive and progressive-relapsing multiple sclerosis, though some patients had no subtype annotation. The patient repertoires were compared against 11 previously published healthy control repertoires obtained from donors aged roughly 6 to 28 years. A subset of samples was prepared in parallel using single-end sample barcoding, then pooled and co-amplified after Illumina adapter ligation. On the study overall, not on this receptor specifically: Normalized Chao1 diversity was significantly lower in multiple sclerosis patients than controls, suggesting substantial peripheral T-cell clonal expansion. Direct clustering with F measure showed strong co-clustering of samples prepared in the same batch, prompting a batch-effect correction. The control group was slightly older than the multiple sclerosis patient group. Patients showed significantly higher frequencies than controls for roughly five TRBV segments, among them TRBV5-6, TRBV5-1 and TRBV20-1.

V is clipped by 4 bases and J by 6 bases, and the sequence between their germline boundaries is 10 bases long. The CDR3 spans 12 residues, from the cysteine through the phenylalanine. The only DNA kept is the CDR3, 36 bases in frame from the first base. Looking up the germline V gene yields CDR1 SQVTM and CDR2 ANQGSEA. The library came from PCR. This sample was sequenced with an Illumina HiSeq 2500. Unique molecular identifiers were incorporated into TCR beta cDNA libraries to reduce PCR and sequencing biases. Per 1 to 10 million input T cells, roughly 0.5 million cDNA molecules were obtained, such that each molecule approximated one T cell. The same protocol used for the earlier healthy control dataset was applied to prepare and sequence the patient libraries. Within a given batch, samples were prepared together, multiplexed and sequenced on the same HiSeq lane. The authors processed their data as follows. MIGEC handled the raw barcoded reads, throwing out single-read molecular identifier groups before consensus assembly and CDR3 extraction. VDJtools was used for post-analysis of the clonotype tables, and diversity was normalized by down-sampling every dataset to the size of the smallest sample. Repertoire overlap clustering matched CDR3 amino acid but not nucleotide sequences to correct batch-related cross-sample contamination. TCRdb handled the public reads itself, with Q25 trimming in fastp and clone calling in MiXCR, and kept productive beta chains. Every distinct CDR3 protein forms one entry, paired with its most common genes and DNA. TCRdb assigned the V and J calls; the authors' analysis was not used. The sample has about 820,000 distinct CDR3 sequences on record, about 57% of them singletons. 4.6% of the sample comes from the top ten.

This clonotype was detected once. Its antigen remains undetermined. No much larger clonotype is one base removed from it; base qualities were not supplied. To demonstrate the VDJtools post-analysis software, the study profiled TCR beta repertoires from the peripheral blood of 10 to 15 young patients with multiple sclerosis. Multiple sclerosis patients were children and adolescents aged about 6 to 16 years. Rearrangement joined TRBV29-1 to TRBJ2-1, and perhaps TRBD2 as D gene, on 7 matching bases. The sample comprised blood. The receptor comes from a girl aged 10-17 years with multiple sclerosis. CDR3 reads: CSVGGGGNEQFF. At the DNA level, the sequence is TGCAGCGTTGGGGGGGGCGGCAATGAGCAGTTCTTC.